These 32 T cell receptor beta chains were all obtained from the same sample, sequenced in a study of cytomegalovirus exposure and HLA in healthy donors. The PCR employed 60 Vbeta primers together with 13 Jbeta primers. Clones were read by immunoSEQ multiplex PCR, and TCRdb kept only the in-frame ones, dropping some. The table has more than 110,000 clones, around 85% seen once. Sequencing was done on a sample of PBMCs. All receptors come from a female donor in good health and CMV-seronegative.

The chain joins TRBV19 to TRBJ2-7, with a weak D call TRBD1 (5 bases). Germline CDR1 is LNHDA and CDR2 is SQIVND (reference sequence). CDR3 length: 14 residues. Between the trimmed V and J ends, which lost 5 bases and 4 bases, there was a span of 15 bases. This chain's CDR3 is CASSRLLGPYEQYF. The CDR3 DNA sequence: TGTGCCAGTAGTCGTCTACTGGGGCCGTACGAGCAGTACTTC. Full variable domain (missing parts from reference TRBV19 and TRBJ2-7): DGGITQSPKYLFRKEGQNVTLSCEQNLNHDAMYWYRQDPGQGLRLIYYSQIVNDFQKGDIAEGYSVSREKKESFPLTVTSAQKNPTAFYLCASSRLLGPYEQYFGPGTRLTVT.

In DNA form, the CDR3 reads TGTGCCAGCAGTCCCCGGGACAGGGGGCGAATCGGGGCCAACGTCCTGACTTTC. Translated, it gives CASSPRDRGRIGANVLTF. The rearrangement joins TRBV27 to TRBJ2-6; 12 nucleotides agree with TRBD1. V was pared by 5 bases and J by 4 bases, with 9 bases of the junction left unmatched. The CDR3 runs to 18 residues. Germline CDR1 and CDR2: MNHEY and SMNVEV (reference sequence). The full variable domain, its missing parts supplied by reference TRBV27 and TRBJ2-6, is EAQVTQNPRYLITVTGKKLTVTCSQNMNHEYMSWYRQDPGLGLRQIYYSMNVEVTDKGDVPEGYKVSRKEKRNFPLILESPSPNQTSLYFCASSPRDRGRIGANVLTFGAGSRLTVL.

This rearrangement joins TRBV5-1 to TRBJ1-1; TRBD1 aligns across 11 bases. The CDR3 spans 14 residues. Germline V CDR1 and CDR2: SGHRS, YFSETQ. V lost 0 bases, J lost 7 bases, and 2 bases stayed unmatched. CDR3 DNA sequence: TGCGCCAGCAGCTTGGGGACAGGGGGCAGTGAAGCTTTCTTT. Encoded protein: CASSLGTGGSEAFF.

The chain uses TRBV6-6 and TRBJ1-4; 9 bases agree with TRBD1. The CDR3 is 16 amino acids. Germline values: CDR1 MNHNY, CDR2 SVGAGI (reference sequence). Trimming removed 2 bases from V and 8 bases from J; junction bases left unmatched: 9. As DNA, the CDR3 is TGTGCCAGCAGTTACGGGACAGGGTTCGAAGGGGAAAAACTGTTTTTT. Residues: CASSYGTGFEGEKLFF.

This clone was observed a handful of times. J is TRBJ2-2 and V is TRBV27; 7 nucleotides line up with TRBD2. CDR1 is MNHEY and CDR2 is SMNVEV in the germline V gene (reference sequence). The junction had 6 bases not matched to a gene; V was cut back by 8 bases and J by 3 bases. The CDR3 loop spans 14 amino acids. The CDR3 here is CASRREWDTGELFF. As DNA, the CDR3 is TGTGCCAGCCGGCGGGAGTGGGACACCGGGGAGCTGTTTTTT.

The chain links TRBV6-1 to TRBJ2-1; D is possibly TRBD1 (6 bases). Trimming pared 6 bases from V and 6 bases from J, leaving 18 bases between. The CDR3 consists of 15 residues. Germline CDR1 is MNHNS and CDR2 is SASEGT. CDR3 loop: CASRAMGQHSNEQFF. The CDR3 DNA follows: TGTGCCAGCAGAGCGATGGGACAACACAGCAATGAGCAGTTCTTC.

This chain links TRBV28 with TRBJ1-2; 8 bases align to TRBD1. CDR1 and CDR2 (germline): MDHEN, SYDVKM. CDR3 length: 14 amino acids. The V gene end was trimmed by 7 bases and the J gene end by 3 bases; junction bases not matched to a gene: 7. The CDR3 spells CASILGTGHYGYTF. The DNA for the CDR3 is TGTGCCAGCATACTAGGGACAGGACACTATGGCTACACCTTC.

V gene TRBV7-9 combines with J gene TRBJ1-1; tentative D call: TRBD1 (6 bases). The CDR3 spans 16 residues. Germline V gives CDR1 SEHNR, CDR2 FQNEAQ (reference sequence). The V end lost 1 base, the J end lost 6 bases, and 18 bases lay between the germline ends. The CDR3 bases are TGTGCCAGCAGCTTAGATAGCACAGGGAAGGGCGCTGAAGCTTTCTTT. It is translated as CASSLDSTGKGAEAFF.

This chain connects TRBV5-5 to TRBJ1-1; TRBD1 might be the D (6 bases). Between the trimmed V and J ends, which lost 4 bases and 6 bases, there was a span of 13 bases. The CDR3 runs to 13 residues. In germline, CDR1 is SGHKS, CDR2 YYEKEE (reference sequence). CDR3: CASSPTGSAEAFF. CDR3 DNA: TGTGCCAGCAGCCCTACAGGGTCGGCTGAAGCTTTCTTT.

The V gene is TRBV19, the J gene TRBJ2-5; a possible D gene is TRBD2 (6 bases). Germline V lookup: CDR1 LNHDA, CDR2 SQIVND (reference sequence). The length of the CDR3 is 14 residues. V lost 0 bases and J 4 bases, leaving 9 bases between the germline ends. The CDR3 coding sequence is TGTGCCAGTAGTATAGACCAGGGAGGAGAGACCCAGTACTTC. Its protein product is CASSIDQGGETQYF.

The rearrangement joins TRBV28 to TRBJ2-2; 8 bases match TRBD2. The CDR3 loop spans 15 amino acids. Germline V lookup: CDR1 MDHEN, CDR2 SYDVKM. After removal of 4 bases from V and 7 bases from J, the junction contained 8 bases not matched to a gene. CDR3 bases: TGTGCCAGCAGTTCGTGGACTAGCAGGGTCGGGGAGCTGTTTTTT. Translated: CASSSWTSRVGELFF.

This chain joins TRBV5-1 and TRBJ1-1; D may be TRBD1 (5 bases). This CDR3 comprises 15 residues. V shed 0 bases and J shed 1 base, with 10 bases lying between them. Germline CDR1 reads SGHRS; CDR2 reads YFSETQ. CDR3 sequence (DNA): TGCGCCAGCAGCTTGGTCGCTGGGGCGAACACTGAAGCTTTCTTT. This translates into CASSLVAGANTEAFF.

The genes are TRBV7-9 and TRBJ2-5; 14 nucleotides line up with TRBD2. J was trimmed by 3 bases and V by 5 bases; bases with no gene match: 2. Germline V gene lookup returns CDR1 SEHNR and CDR2 FQNEAQ (reference sequence). The CDR3 is made up of 15 amino acids. CDR3 nucleotide sequence: TGTGCCAGCAGCCCGGGACTAGCGGGAGAAGAGACCCAGTACTTC. Protein: CASSPGLAGEETQYF.

This clone has just a few counts. V gene TRBV7-9 combines with J gene TRBJ2-3; 9 nucleotides match TRBD2. J gave up 1 base and V 3 bases, and 8 bases lay outside the gene matches. This CDR3 has 17 amino acids. The germline CDR1 and CDR2 sequences are SEHNR and FQNEAQ (reference sequence). CDR3 nucleotide sequence: TGTGCCAGCAGCTTTGCTAGCGGGACGTTCGGCACAGATACGCAGTATTTT. Translated, it gives CASSFASGTFGTDTQYF.

The chain uses TRBV4-1 and TRBJ2-5; a possible D gene is TRBD1 (7 bases). Trimming took 0 bases from V and 4 from J, leaving 18 bases between them. The CDR3 loop spans 17 amino acids. Germline V gene lookup returns CDR1 MGHRA and CDR2 YSYEKL. The CDR3 nucleotides are TGCGCCAGCAGCCAAGATGGACCAGGGGGGAACAGAGAGACCCAGTACTTC. This encodes CASSQDGPGGNRETQYF.

This clone was detected once. This chain uses TRBV6-5 with TRBJ2-3; 7 bases fit TRBD1. V shed 0 bases, J shed 2 bases, and the junction held 5 bases outside the gene matches. The CDR3 is 16 residues long. Looked up from germline, CDR1 is MNHEY and CDR2 is SVGAGI. CDR3 bases: TGTGCCAGCAGTTACTCAGGGGGCGCGGACACAGATACGCAGTATTTT. It codes for CASSYSGGADTDTQYF.

The chain combines TRBV6-5 with TRBJ1-2; TRBD1 agrees at 9 bases. Germline V lookup: CDR1 MNHEY, CDR2 SVGAGI. V was pared by 2 bases and J by 2 bases, with 6 bases of the junction left unmatched. The CDR3 length is 16 residues. The CDR3 spells CASSYLPDRGNYGYTF. The CDR3, as DNA: TGTGCCAGCAGTTACCTACCGGACAGGGGCAACTATGGCTACACCTTC.

V and J are TRBV2 and TRBJ1-5; 8 bases line up with TRBD1. The V gene end was trimmed by 8 bases and the J gene end by 3 bases; junction bases not matched to a gene: 9. The CDR3 contains 15 residues. Germline V gives CDR1 SNHLY, CDR2 FYNNEI. CDR3 bases: TGTGCCAGCTGGTCCGACAGGGGTTCCAATCAGCCCCAGCATTTT. As protein: CASWSDRGSNQPQHF. The full variable domain, with the rest looked up from reference TRBV2 and TRBJ1-5, is EPEVTQTPSHQVTQMGQEVILRCVPISNHLYFYWYRQILGQKVEFLVSFYNNEISEKSEIFDDQFSVERPDGSNFTLKIRSTKLEDSAMYFCASWSDRGSNQPQHFGDGTRLSIL.

The chain is built from TRBV25-1 and TRBJ1-4; 7 bases fit TRBD1. This CDR3 is 18 amino acids long. J gave up 0 bases and V 1 base, and 8 bases lay outside the gene matches. The germline V gene encodes CDR1 MGHDK and CDR2 SYGVNS. CDR3 bases: TGTGCCAGCAGTGAATGGGGCAGGGGGGCGGCAACTAATGAAAAACTGTTTTTT. Translating it yields CASSEWGRGAATNEKLFF.

The chain is built from TRBV7-9 and TRBJ1-2; a weak D match, TRBD1 (5 bases). Trimming shortened V by 0 bases and J by 1 base, and 9 bases separated the two germline ends. The V gene's germline CDR1 is SEHNR and CDR2 FQNEAQ (reference sequence). This CDR3 region has 15 residues. The CDR3 bases are TGTGCCAGCAGCTTAGCCCGGGGGGGTAACTATGGCTACACCTTC. Residues: CASSLARGGNYGYTF.

The V gene is TRBV27, the J gene TRBJ2-1; perhaps TRBD1 as D (6 bases). V lost 2 bases, J lost 6 bases, and 17 bases lay in between. The CDR3 spans 16 residues. The germline CDR1 and CDR2 sequences are MNHEY and SMNVEV (reference sequence). Written as DNA, the CDR3 is TGTGCCAGCAGTTTAGAGGGTTGGACAGACTTCAATGAGCAGTTCTTC. Encoded protein: CASSLEGWTDFNEQFF.

This chain links TRBV11-2 with TRBJ1-2; possible D gene TRBD1, 6 bases. V shed 0 bases and J shed 7 bases, with 12 bases lying between them. The CDR3 totals 14 residues. Germline V gene lookup returns CDR1 SGHAT and CDR2 FQNNGV. The CDR3 DNA follows: TGTGCCAGCAGCTTAGATACAGGGAGCCTTGGCTACACCTTC. This translates into CASSLDTGSLGYTF. Combining the CDR3 with reference TRBV11-2 and TRBJ1-2 gives the whole variable domain EAGVAQSPRYKIIEKRQSVAFWCNPISGHATLYWYQQILGQGPKLLIQFQNNGVVDDSQLPKDRFSAERLKGVDSTLKIQPAKLEDSAVYLCASSLDTGSLGYTFGSGTRLTVV.

The gene calls are TRBV5-6 and TRBJ1-1; no clear D. This CDR3 is built from 14 residues. V was shortened by 4 bases and J by 6 bases, with 16 bases between the two germline ends. Germline CDR1 SGHDT, CDR2 YYEEEE. The CDR3 spells CASSARGFFAEAFF. As DNA, the CDR3 is TGTGCCAGCAGCGCGCGGGGTTTCTTCGCTGAAGCTTTCTTT.

The gene calls are TRBV6-5 and TRBJ2-3, with a tentative D call TRBD2 (5 bases). This CDR3 comprises 16 residues. Trimming took off 2 bases at V and 6 bases at J, with 18 bases between the two ends. Germline CDR1 reads MNHEY; CDR2 reads SVGAGI. The CDR3 DNA follows: TGTGCCAGCAGTTACGCCCTGTGGGAGCCGAGGGATACGCAGTATTTT. As protein: CASSYALWEPRDTQYF.

The chain has TRBV13 and TRBJ2-7; 7 bases align to TRBD2. V dropped 8 bases and J dropped 7; count of bases not matched to a gene: 8. The CDR3 has 12 residues. The germline V gene encodes CDR1 PRHDT and CDR2 FYEKMQ (reference sequence). The CDR3 DNA reads as TGTGCCAGCCGGGGGGAGCCTGCGGAGCAGTACTTC. This codes for CASRGEPAEQYF. The full variable domain, with the rest looked up from reference TRBV13 and TRBJ2-7, is AAGVIQSPRHLIKEKRETATLKCYPIPRHDTVYWYQQGPGQDPQFLISFYEKMQSDKGSIPDRFSAQQFSDYHSELNMSSLELGDSALYFCASRGEPAEQYFGPGTRLTVT.

This clone was counted a few times. The chain uses TRBV7-6 and TRBJ2-7; 9 nucleotides agree with TRBD1. CDR3 size: 12 residues. Unmatched junction bases numbered 4, after V lost 5 bases and J lost 8 bases. Per the germline V gene, CDR1 is SGHVS and CDR2 is FNYEAQ. The CDR3 DNA follows: TGTGCCAGCAGCCTCGACAGGGGGAAGCAGTACTTC. Translation: CASSLDRGKQYF. Looking up the rest from reference TRBV7-6 and TRBJ2-7 gives the full variable domain: GAGVSQSPRYKVTKRGQDVALRCDPISGHVSLYWYRQALGQGPEFLTYFNYEAQQDKSGLPNDRFSAERPEGSISTLTIQRTEQRDSAMYRCASSLDRGKQYFGPGTRLTVT.

The chain links TRBV7-9 to TRBJ2-7; TRBD1 aligns across 7 bases. V shed 2 bases, J shed 4 bases, and the junction held 8 bases outside the gene matches. The CDR3 loop spans 15 amino acids. Germline values: CDR1 SEHNR, CDR2 FQNEAQ (reference sequence). CDR3 DNA: TGTGCCAGCAGCTTAACCTGGGACAGACCTTACGAGCAGTACTTC. The encoded protein is CASSLTWDRPYEQYF.

CDR3 loop: CASSLSQSSYNEQFF. DNA for the CDR3: TGTGCCAGCAGTTTATCACAGAGCTCCTACAATGAGCAGTTCTTC. The J gene is TRBJ2-1, the V gene TRBV27; D gene ambiguous. The CDR3 spans 15 residues. V lost 0 bases and J 0 bases, leaving 6 bases between the germline ends. Per the germline V gene, CDR1 is MNHEY and CDR2 is SMNVEV (reference sequence).

This clone has a handful of counts. V and J are TRBV5-4 and TRBJ2-6; unclear D gene. Germline V gene data show CDR1 as SGHNT and CDR2 as YYREEE (reference sequence). V lost 3 bases and J 0 bases, leaving 7 bases between the germline ends. The CDR3 is made up of 15 amino acids. CDR3: CASSSRVSGANVLTF. DNA for the CDR3: TGTGCCAGCAGCTCCCGGGTCTCTGGGGCCAACGTCCTGACTTTC.

V and J are TRBV28 and TRBJ2-7; 10 bases align to TRBD1. V shed 2 bases, J shed 5 bases, and the junction held 6 bases outside the gene matches. Germline V gene data show CDR1 as MDHEN and CDR2 as SYDVKM. CDR3 length: 15 amino acids. CDR3 sequence (DNA): TGTGCCAGCAGTTTAGCCGGGACAGGGGAGGACGAGCAGTACTTC. As protein: CASSLAGTGEDEQYF.

The genes are TRBV5-4 and TRBJ2-3; 13 bases match TRBD2. This CDR3 spans 17 amino acids. V lost 1 base and J lost 2; bases outside the gene matches: 4. Germline V CDR1 and CDR2: SGHNT, YYREEE (reference sequence). The CDR3 here is CASSLTSGRGFTDTQYF. The DNA for the CDR3 is TGTGCCAGCAGCTTGACTAGCGGGAGGGGTTTCACAGATACGCAGTATTTT.

The chain links TRBV5-6 to TRBJ2-5, with D tentatively TRBD2 (6 bases). This CDR3 has 13 residues. V was cut by 3 bases and J by 5 bases, with 11 bases left in between. Per germline, CDR1 SGHDT and CDR2 YYEEEE. This CDR3 reads CASSSGLMETQYF. The CDR3 DNA reads TGTGCCAGCAGCTCGGGACTCATGGAGACCCAGTACTTC.